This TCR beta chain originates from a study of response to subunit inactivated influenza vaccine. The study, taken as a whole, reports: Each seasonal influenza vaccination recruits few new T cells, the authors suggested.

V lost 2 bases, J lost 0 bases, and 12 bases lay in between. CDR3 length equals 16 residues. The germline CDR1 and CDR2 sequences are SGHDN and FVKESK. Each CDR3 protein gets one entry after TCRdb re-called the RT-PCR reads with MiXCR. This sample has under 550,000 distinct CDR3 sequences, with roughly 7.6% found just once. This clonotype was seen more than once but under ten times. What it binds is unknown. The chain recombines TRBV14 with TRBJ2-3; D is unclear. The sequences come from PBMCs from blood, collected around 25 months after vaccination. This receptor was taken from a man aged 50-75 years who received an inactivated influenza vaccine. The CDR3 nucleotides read TGTGCCAGCAGCCAACACAAGGGCTTGAGCACAGATACGCAGTATTTT. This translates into CASSQHKGLSTDTQYF.